This T cell receptor (beta chain) came from a study of T cells in tuberculosis. Across the whole study: This South African cohort compared adolescents with or without latent tuberculosis against adults with active tuberculosis.

Profiling relied on immunoSEQ multiplex PCR, and the TCRdb table lists in-frame clones only, not all of them. The table includes under 40,000 clones, approximately 94% detected once. The germline CDR1 and CDR2 sequences are SGDLS and YYNGEE. This CDR3 is built from 13 residues. J lost 5 bases, V lost 2 bases, and 2 bases had no gene match. The material sequenced was PBMCs. The clonotype comes from a donor aged 10-35 years with latent tuberculosis or without tuberculosis infection. This rearrangement joins TRBV9 to TRBJ2-5; TRBD1 agrees at 8 bases. The DNA for the CDR3 is TGTGCCAGCAGCGTCGACAGGGGTGAGACCCAGTACTTC. Encoded protein: CASSVDRGETQYF.